This T cell receptor beta chain was captured in a study of blood T cell repertoires in COVID-19. Adults between about 18 and 89 years of age took part from some 25 US areas. TCRdb keeps only in-frame clones here, not all; method: immunoSEQ multiplex PCR. Among hundreds of thousands of clones listed, roughly 87% were seen once. This CDR3 has 15 residues. CDR1 LNHDA and CDR2 SQIVND come from the germline V gene (reference sequence). Deletions cut 9 bases from V and 7 bases from J, with 22 bases between. This rearrangement joins TRBV19 to TRBJ1-5; no clear D gene. What was sequenced was PBMCs or T cells enriched from blood (not recorded which). The TCR comes from a woman between 25 and 40 years old who had recovered from COVID-19. The DNA for the CDR3 is TGTGCCAGCGACCCCGGGGAAACCCTGAAACAGCCCCAGCATTTT. It translates to CASDPGETLKQPQHF.